One sample yielded the 26 T cell receptor beta chains listed below, sequenced in a study of long-term antiretroviral therapy in people with HIV. Researchers report immunoSEQ v3.0 was run at survey level. TCRdb's table, derived via immunoSEQ multiplex PCR, lists solely in-frame clones and lacks some. In the table there are some 11,000 clones, roughly 80% of which are singletons. This material consisted of unsorted PBMCs, taken less than 7.5 years after starting antiretroviral therapy. These receptors originate from a man between 50 and 59 years old with HIV.

The gene calls are TRBV5-8 and TRBJ1-1, with D maybe TRBD1 (5 bases). Trimming cost V 4 bases and J 1 base, with 11 bases left between them. Germline V CDR1 and CDR2: SGHTS, YDEGEE. This CDR3 is built from 14 residues. CDR3 bases: TGTGCCAGCAGCCCCGGGACGCCGAACACTGAAGCTTTCTTT. This translates into CASSPGTPNTEAFF.

This chain links TRBV2 with TRBJ1-1; 7 bases are shared with TRBD1. CDR1 SNHLY and CDR2 FYNNEI come from the germline V gene. V shed 3 bases, J shed 1 base, and the junction held 2 bases outside the gene matches. This CDR3 comprises 14 residues. CDR3 DNA: TGTGCCAGCAGTGAGGGACAGACGAACACTGAAGCTTTCTTT. It yields the protein CASSEGQTNTEAFF.

This rearrangement joins TRBV27 to TRBJ1-1; 7 nucleotides match TRBD1. Germline CDR1 is MNHEY and CDR2 is SMNVEV (reference sequence). The CDR3 consists of 15 residues. J gave up 7 bases and V 6 bases, and 14 bases lay outside the gene matches. CDR3 sequence: CASRDFAGTDLEAFF. The CDR3, as DNA: TGTGCCAGCAGAGACTTTGCCGGGACAGATCTTGAAGCTTTCTTT.

The V and J genes are TRBV11-2 and TRBJ1-1; D possibly corresponds to TRBD1 (5 bases). The germline V gene has CDR1 SGHAT and CDR2 FQNNGV. Trimming stripped 4 bases from V and 1 base from J, with 10 bases between. The CDR3 loop spans 14 amino acids. CDR3 sequence (DNA): TGTGCCAGCAGCTCAGGCGGGGCGAACACTGAAGCTTTCTTT. It is translated as CASSSGGANTEAFF.

The V gene is TRBV5-1, the J gene TRBJ2-7; 10 bases align to TRBD1. The V and J ends lost 4 bases and 6 bases, in that order; junction bases with no gene match: 4. This CDR3 region has 13 residues. Germline values: CDR1 SGHRS, CDR2 YFSETQ. The CDR3 loop reads CASSPGQGFEQYF. DNA for the CDR3: TGCGCCAGCAGCCCGGGACAGGGGTTCGAGCAGTACTTC.

The chain uses TRBV10-2 and TRBJ2-2, with 10 bases aligning to TRBD1. J lost 8 bases, V lost 5 bases, and 8 bases had no gene match. The germline CDR1 and CDR2 sequences are WSHSY and SAAADI. This CDR3 has 15 residues. In nucleotides, the CDR3 is TGCGCCAGCAGTTCCGGGACAGGGGAGTATGGGGAGCTGTTTTTT. Translating it yields CASSSGTGEYGELFF.

CDR3 protein: CASSLSGGSYGYTF. CDR3 in DNA: TGTGCCAGCAGTTTATCGGGGGGTAGCTATGGCTACACCTTC. This chain connects TRBV27 to TRBJ1-2; possible D gene TRBD1, 5 bases. The CDR3 extends over 14 amino acids. V was pared by 0 bases and J by 4 bases, with 9 bases between. CDR1 is MNHEY, CDR2 SMNVEV, per germline (reference sequence).

The genes are TRBV19 and TRBJ1-2, with TRBD1 identical over 7 bases. The CDR3 spans 14 residues. Trimming removed 10 bases from V and 4 bases from J; junction bases left unmatched: 12. Germline V lookup: CDR1 LNHDA, CDR2 SQIVND (reference sequence). In DNA form, the CDR3 reads TGTGCCACCGCCCTCGACAGGGAAGGCTATGGCTACACCTTC. Translation gives CATALDREGYGYTF.

This clone was observed once. The V call is TRBV6-1, the J call TRBJ2-6; D gene ambiguous. The CDR3 runs 14 residues. The germline V gene encodes CDR1 MNHNS and CDR2 SASEGT. V was pared by 6 bases and J by 0 bases, with 6 bases between. CDR3 loop: CASRGLSGANVLTF. CDR3 sequence (DNA): TGTGCCAGCAGAGGGCTCTCTGGGGCCAACGTCCTGACTTTC.

The chain is built from TRBV27 and TRBJ1-6; 9 bases are a match to TRBD1. Losses at the gene ends were 4 bases for V and 7 bases for J; bases not matched to a gene: 5. Per the germline V gene, CDR1 is MNHEY and CDR2 is SMNVEV (reference sequence). There are 15 residues in the CDR3. The CDR3 coding sequence is TGTGCCAGCAGTTCCGGGACAGGGTGGAATTCACCCCTCCACTTT. It encodes CASSSGTGWNSPLHF.

The V and J genes are TRBV5-4 and TRBJ2-1, with D possibly being TRBD1 (5 bases). The CDR3 has 14 amino acids. V was clipped by 2 bases and J by 1 base, with 7 bases between them. CDR1 and CDR2 (germline): SGHNT, YYREEE (reference sequence). CDR3 coding DNA: TGTGCCAGCAGCTTAAGGGGTTCCTACAATGAGCAGTTCTTC. Translated, it gives CASSLRGSYNEQFF.

The chain joins TRBV6-1 to TRBJ1-1; 10 bases line up with TRBD1. Germline V gives CDR1 MNHNS, CDR2 SASEGT. V dropped 1 base and J dropped 0; count of bases not matched to a gene: 8. The CDR3 sequence is 18 residues long. This CDR3 is CASSEGKGQGMMNTEAFF. The CDR3 nucleotides are TGTGCCAGCAGTGAAGGAAAGGGACAGGGGATGATGAACACTGAAGCTTTCTTT.

The V call is TRBV5-6, the J call TRBJ1-1; D is ambiguous. CDR1 is SGHDT, CDR2 YYEEEE, per germline. The V gene lost 0 bases and the J gene lost 4 bases, with 13 bases spanning the gap. CDR3 length: 15 amino acids. The CDR3 sequence: CASSLGDRRITEAFF. The CDR3 DNA follows: TGTGCCAGCAGCTTGGGAGACCGAAGAATCACTGAAGCTTTCTTT.

The rearrangement links TRBV27 to TRBJ2-3, with D unclear. CDR3 length equals 14 residues. Trimming shortened V by 7 bases and J by 6 bases, and 17 bases separated the two germline ends. The germline CDR1 and CDR2 sequences are MNHEY and SMNVEV (reference sequence). The CDR3 reads CASTNFLGMDTQYF. The CDR3 coding sequence is TGTGCCAGCACAAACTTTCTGGGAATGGATACGCAGTATTTT.

The gene calls are TRBV19 and TRBJ2-2; 9 nucleotides match TRBD1. J was trimmed by 3 bases and V by 7 bases; bases with no gene match: 3. Germline CDR1 reads LNHDA; CDR2 reads SQIVND (reference sequence). The CDR3 totals 14 residues. In nucleotides, the CDR3 is TGTGCCAGTACTCGGGACAGGGACACCGGGGAGCTGTTTTTT. This encodes CASTRDRDTGELFF.

The CDR3 DNA sequence: TGTGCCAGCAGCTTAGGGGGGGGTGCTGAAGCTTTCTTT. Encoded protein: CASSLGGGAEAFF. The J gene is TRBJ1-1, the V gene TRBV7-9, with D possibly TRBD1 on 5 matching bases. Germline V gene lookup returns CDR1 SEHNR and CDR2 FQNEAQ (reference sequence). The CDR3 covers 13 residues. V lost 1 base and J lost 6, with 9 bases in between.

This clone has a handful of counts. J is TRBJ2-7 and V is TRBV30; D remains unclear. The CDR3 spans 13 residues. Trimming shortened V by 2 bases and J by 0 bases, and 8 bases separated the two germline ends. From germline, CDR1 is GTSNPN and CDR2 SVGIG (reference sequence). The CDR3 loop is CAWSWTISYEQYF. CDR3 nucleotide sequence: TGTGCCTGGAGTTGGACCATCTCCTACGAGCAGTACTTC.

The chain uses TRBV7-9 and TRBJ1-1, with 9 bases identical to TRBD1. Germline assignment: CDR1 SEHNR and CDR2 FQNEAQ (reference sequence). The CDR3 has 18 residues. Trimming at V came to 2 bases and at J to 0 bases, leaving 10 bases not matched to a gene. CDR3 protein: CASSLLGQGIFVNTEAFF. The CDR3, as DNA: TGTGCCAGCAGCTTACTGGGACAGGGAATCTTTGTGAACACTGAAGCTTTCTTT.

This clone was seen a single time. CDR3 coding DNA: TGTGCCAGCAGCGGAGTACACTGGGATGAGCAGTTCTTC. It yields the protein CASSGVHWDEQFF. This chain connects TRBV9 to TRBJ2-1; no clear D. The ends were cut back, 3 bases at V and 8 bases at J, with 12 bases in the middle. The germline V gene encodes CDR1 SGDLS and CDR2 YYNGEE. The length of the CDR3 is 13 residues.

This chain joins TRBV7-8 and TRBJ2-3; D is perhaps TRBD1 or TRBD2 (7 bases each). The V gene lost 7 bases and the J gene lost 6 bases, with 17 bases spanning the gap. Germline V CDR1 and CDR2: SGHVS, FQNEAQ. The CDR3 has 14 amino acids. The CDR3 loop reads CASTWGGTDDTQYF. The DNA for the CDR3 is TGTGCCAGCACCTGGGGGGGGACAGATGATACGCAGTATTTT. The full variable domain, with the rest looked up from reference TRBV7-8 and TRBJ2-3, is GAGVSQSPRYKVAKRGQDVALRCDPISGHVSLFWYQQALGQGPEFLTYFQNEAQLDKSGLPSDRFFAERPEGSVSTLKIQRTQQEDSAVYLCASTWGGTDDTQYFGPGTRLTVL.

This sequence joins TRBV6-1 and TRBJ2-1; no firm D call. Germline V lookup: CDR1 MNHNS, CDR2 SASEGT. The CDR3 extends over 15 amino acids. The germline V and J ends were trimmed by 6 bases and 1 base, with 13 bases remaining between them. CDR3 region: CASRNFLGSYNEQFF. CDR3 DNA sequence: TGTGCCAGCAGGAACTTTTTGGGGTCCTACAATGAGCAGTTCTTC.

This chain uses TRBV19 with TRBJ1-1; D unclear. The germline V gene encodes CDR1 LNHDA and CDR2 SQIVND (reference sequence). CDR3 length equals 15 residues. Trimming cost V 7 bases and J 3 bases, with 18 bases left between them. The CDR3 spells CASNPGRMGYTEAFF. The CDR3 nucleotides read TGTGCCAGTAATCCCGGAAGGATGGGGTACACTGAAGCTTTCTTT.

V is TRBV7-2 and J is TRBJ2-1, with D unresolved. V was clipped by 5 bases and J by 10 bases, with 12 bases between them. The CDR3 runs 12 residues. Germline-derived CDR1 and CDR2 are SGHTA and FQGNSA. The DNA of the CDR3 is TGTGCCAGCAGCCCAGTTGGCCCGGAGCAGTTCTTC. This encodes CASSPVGPEQFF. Drawing the rest from reference TRBV7-2 and TRBJ2-1, the complete variable domain is GAGVSQSPSNKVTEKGKDVELRCDPISGHTALYWYRQSLGQGLEFLIYFQGNSAPDKSGLPSDRFSAERTGGSVSTLTIQRTQQEDSAVYLCASSPVGPEQFFGPGTRLTVL.

The gene calls are TRBV6-5 and TRBJ2-5; a weak D match, TRBD2 (6 bases). The V end was cut by 2 bases, the J end by 5 bases, with 12 bases between. Germline CDR1 is MNHEY and CDR2 is SVGAGI. The CDR3 loop spans 14 amino acids. The CDR3 bases are TGTGCCAGCAGTTACACGGGACTGATGGAGACCCAGTACTTC. Translated: CASSYTGLMETQYF.

The V and J genes are TRBV5-1 and TRBJ2-1, with no clear D. V was cut by 0 bases and J by 4 bases, with 5 bases left in between. The CDR3 is 13 residues long. Germline V gene lookup returns CDR1 SGHRS and CDR2 YFSETQ. The CDR3 DNA is TGCGCCAGCAGCTTGGCCCCTTACAATGAGCAGTTCTTC. Protein product: CASSLAPYNEQFF.

The chain has TRBV27 and TRBJ1-5; D possibly corresponds to TRBD1 (5 bases). Germline V CDR1 and CDR2: MNHEY, SMNVEV (reference sequence). Trimming stripped 6 bases from V and 5 bases from J, with 14 bases between. The CDR3 contains 14 residues. The CDR3 here is CASSLEGSYQPQHF. Here the CDR3 DNA reads TGTGCCAGCAGCCTCGAGGGGTCCTATCAGCCCCAGCATTTT.